The subject of this entry is one T cell receptor beta chain. V lost 4 bases, J lost 10 bases, and 25 bases lay in between. The CDR3 is 16 residues long. Germline values: CDR1 SGHRS, CDR2 YFSETQ. TCRdb's table, derived via immunoSEQ multiplex PCR, lists solely in-frame clones and lacks some. This sample has about 75,000 clones, with over 65% found just once. These data originate in a study of control samples from healthy donors and cancer patients. This clonotype was obtained from a man over 45 in good health. The chain couples TRBV5-1 to TRBJ2-3; TRBD2 is a possible D gene (6 bases). Source material: blood. The CDR3 sequence is CASSGSSGTGDLSQYF. The CDR3 coding sequence is TGCGCCAGCAGCGGCTCCTCCGGGACGGGGGACCTCTCGCAGTATTTT.